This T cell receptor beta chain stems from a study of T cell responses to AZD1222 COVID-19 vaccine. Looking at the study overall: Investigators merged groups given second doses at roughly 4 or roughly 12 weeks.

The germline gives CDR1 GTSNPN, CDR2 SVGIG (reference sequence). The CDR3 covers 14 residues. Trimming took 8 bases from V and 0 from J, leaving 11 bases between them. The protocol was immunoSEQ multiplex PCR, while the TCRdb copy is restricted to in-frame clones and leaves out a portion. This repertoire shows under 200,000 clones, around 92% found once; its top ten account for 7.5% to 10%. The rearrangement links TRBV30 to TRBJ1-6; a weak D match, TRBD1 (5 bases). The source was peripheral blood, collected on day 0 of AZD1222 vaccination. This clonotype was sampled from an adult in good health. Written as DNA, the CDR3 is TGTGCCCAGGGACGGAGCTCCTATAATTCACCCCTCCACTTT. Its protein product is CAQGRSSYNSPLHF. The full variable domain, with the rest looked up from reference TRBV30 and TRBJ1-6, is SQTIHQWPATLVQPVGSPLSLECTVEGTSNPNLYWYRQAAGRGLQLLFYSVGIGQISSEVPQNLSASRPQDRQFILSSKKLLLSDSGFYLCAQGRSSYNSPLHFGNGTRLTVT.